These 15 T cell receptor beta chains originate from one sample sequenced in a study of regulatory T cells in long-lasting Graves disease. Investigators prepared the TCR beta libraries by applying iRepertoire HTBI primers and Arm-PCR of CDR3 regions. TCRdb re-derived calls from the multiplex PCR reads in MiXCR, one entry per CDR3 protein. The sample contains just over 600,000 distinct CDR3 sequences, roughly 15% of which appear only once. Time point given: newly diagnosed GD, antithyroid drugs for less than 3 months. RNA from PBMCs was the source of the TCR library. The same data also went into a second study, on T cells in Graves' hyperthyroidism and ophthalmopathy.

This specimen consisted of peripheral blood mononuclear cells (PBMCs), obtained at new diagnosis, from a patient treated with antithyroid drugs. The receptors were gathered from a woman aged 25 to 39 with Graves disease.

The sample holds many counts of this clonotype. The rearrangement joins TRBV7-2 to TRBJ2-1; 10 bases are shared with TRBD2. V lost 5 bases and J lost 7; bases outside the gene matches: 17. Looked up from germline, CDR1 is SGHTA and CDR2 is FQGNSA. The CDR3 loop spans 18 amino acids. The CDR3 reads CASSPTRLAGDPWNEQFF. CDR3 nucleotides: TGTGCCAGCAGCCCCACCCGCCTAGCGGGAGATCCGTGGAATGAGCAGTTCTTC.

This clonotype was seen repeatedly, ten times or more. The rearrangement joins TRBV5-1 to TRBJ2-1; 11 bases match TRBD2. J gave up 14 bases and V 4 bases, and 11 bases lay outside the gene matches. Germline assignment: CDR1 SGHRS and CDR2 YFSETQ. The CDR3 is 14 amino acids. The CDR3 coding sequence is TGCGCCAGCAGCAACCAGACTAGCGGGGAGCAAAAGTTCTTC. This codes for CASSNQTSGEQKFF.

J is TRBJ1-2 and V is TRBV18, with 11 bases identical to TRBD1. V was pared by 3 bases and J by 0 bases, with 6 bases of the junction left unmatched. This CDR3 region has 17 residues. CDR1 KGHSH and CDR2 LQKENI come from the germline V gene. The CDR3 nucleotides read TGTGCCAGCTCACCCGGGGACAGGGGGATTGCTAACTATGGCTACACCTTC. Translated: CASSPGDRGIANYGYTF.

The sample holds many counts of this clonotype. This chain connects TRBV20-1 to TRBJ1-1, with no clear D. V was trimmed by 3 bases and J by 5 bases, leaving 10 bases between them. The V gene's germline CDR1 is DFQATT and CDR2 SNEGSKA (reference sequence). The CDR3 covers 12 residues. CDR3 residues: CSASEYFTEAFF. The CDR3 DNA sequence: TGCAGTGCTAGTGAATATTTTACTGAAGCTTTCTTT.

The sample holds one count of this clonotype. The gene calls are TRBV7-9 and TRBJ1-5; possible D gene TRBD1, 6 bases. This CDR3 is built from 14 residues. Germline CDR1 and CDR2: SEHNR and FQNEAQ (reference sequence). V lost 6 bases, J lost 3 bases, and 12 bases lay in between. The CDR3: CASSTTGNNQPQHF. CDR3 sequence (DNA): TGTGCCAGCAGTACAACAGGGAACAATCAGCCCCAGCATTTT.

This chain uses TRBV28 with TRBJ1-3; no reliable D call. Germline V gene lookup returns CDR1 MDHEN and CDR2 SYDVKM. The ends were cut back, 3 bases at V and 0 bases at J, with 12 bases in the middle. This CDR3 spans 16 amino acids. The DNA for the CDR3 is TGTGCCAGCAGTTTTCCTCAGGCCCGCTCTGGAAACACCATATATTTT. It codes for CASSFPQARSGNTIYF.

This clonotype was seen a handful of times. V and J are TRBV7-9 and TRBJ1-3; 9 bases align to TRBD1. The V and J ends lost 4 bases and 0 bases, in that order; junction bases with no gene match: 7. The length of the CDR3 is 17 residues. Germline-derived CDR1 and CDR2 are SEHNR and FQNEAQ (reference sequence). CDR3 coding DNA: TGTGCCAGCAGCTCCTACGGGACAGGGCTCTCTGGAAACACCATATATTTT. Its translation: CASSSYGTGLSGNTIYF.

This clonotype was seen more than once but under ten times. The chain couples TRBV18 to TRBJ2-7; D remains ambiguous. The CDR3 is made up of 13 amino acids. The V gene lost 3 bases and the J gene lost 4 bases, with 10 bases spanning the gap. Germline loops: CDR1 KGHSH, CDR2 LQKENI. This CDR3 reads CASSPWTRYEQYF. The CDR3 region has the DNA TGTGCCAGCTCACCTTGGACCCGATACGAGCAGTACTTC.

The V and J genes are TRBV7-9 and TRBJ1-1; D is possibly TRBD1 (5 bases). V dropped 5 bases and J dropped 1 base, with 11 bases sitting between them. The CDR3 consists of 14 residues. Germline V CDR1 and CDR2: SEHNR, FQNEAQ (reference sequence). CDR3 sequence reads: CASSLPGGNTEAFF. The DNA of the CDR3 is TGTGCCAGCAGCCTACCCGGGGGGAACACTGAAGCTTTCTTT.

The rearrangement joins TRBV2 to TRBJ1-5; D perhaps matches TRBD1 (5 bases). Germline V gene sequence: CDR1 SNHLY, CDR2 FYNNEI. The CDR3 extends over 13 amino acids. V lost 7 bases and J lost 1, with 8 bases in between. In nucleotides, the CDR3 is TGTGCCAGCAAACAGGAAAGCAATCAGCCCCAGCATTTT. Protein product: CASKQESNQPQHF.

This clonotype occurred many times. The rearrangement uses TRBV3-1 and TRBJ1-1, with TRBD1 matching 8 bases. Germline V gene sequence: CDR1 LGHDT, CDR2 YNNKEL (reference sequence). The V segment lost 4 bases and the J segment 0 bases; nucleotides outside the gene matches: 7. CDR3 length equals 16 residues. The CDR3 DNA sequence: TGTGCCAGCAGCCCCGGACAGGGAAGGGTGAACACTGAAGCTTTCTTT. It is translated as CASSPGQGRVNTEAFF. Complete variable domain (other parts from reference TRBV3-1 and TRBJ1-1): DTAVSQTPKYLVTQMGNDKSIKCEQNLGHDTMYWYKQDSKKFLKIMFSYNNKELIINETVPNRFSPKSPDKAHLNLHINSLELGDSAVYFCASSPGQGRVNTEAFFGQGTRLTVV.

The genes are TRBV6-5 and TRBJ2-3; 13 bases fit TRBD2. Per germline, CDR1 MNHEY and CDR2 SVGAGI. Trimming cost V 2 bases and J 2 bases; bases outside gene matches: 4. The CDR3 has 17 amino acids. The CDR3 here is CASSYEGTSGDTDTQYF. CDR3 DNA: TGTGCCAGCAGTTACGAAGGGACTAGCGGGGACACAGATACGCAGTATTTT.

This clonotype was picked up a small number of times. This rearrangement joins TRBV4-1 to TRBJ2-1; 10 bases are shared with TRBD2. The CDR3 has 14 residues. Germline V gives CDR1 MGHRA, CDR2 YSYEKL. J lost 8 bases, V lost 2 bases, and 3 bases had no gene match. The CDR3, as DNA: TGCGCCAGCAGCCAATACCTAGCGGGAGATGAGCAGTTCTTC. Encoded protein: CASSQYLAGDEQFF.

The chain uses TRBV20-1 and TRBJ2-3, with 13 bases lining up with TRBD2. The germline V gene encodes CDR1 DFQATT and CDR2 SNEGSKA (reference sequence). The CDR3 spans 22 residues. Trimming cost V 6 bases and J 0 bases; bases outside gene matches: 24. Here the CDR3 reads CSAKTGLAGAQLRGTSTDTQYF. The CDR3 DNA follows: TGCAGTGCCAAAACAGGACTAGCGGGGGCCCAGCTTCGGGGGACTAGCACAGATACGCAGTATTTT.

The DNA for the CDR3 is TGCGCCAGCAGCCATCCCGTGGCGGGAGTGTCCTACGAGCAGTACTTC. It is translated as CASSHPVAGVSYEQYF. V gene TRBV4-1 combines with J gene TRBJ2-7; 7 bases are shared with TRBD2. V lost 3 bases and J lost 1; bases outside the gene matches: 9. Per germline, CDR1 MGHRA and CDR2 YSYEKL. The CDR3 spans 16 residues.